This T cell receptor beta chain was sequenced for a study of breast tumors, draining lymph nodes, adjacent tissues. The sample holds many counts of this clonotype. V shed 0 bases and J shed 3 bases, with 14 bases lying between them. The CDR3 runs to 16 residues. Germline lookup yields CDR1 SGHTS and CDR2 YDEGEE. Breast cancer patients provided tissue from their axillary draining lymph nodes. TCRdb used MiXCR to reprocess the multiplex PCR reads, holding one entry per CDR3 protein. The sample holds 150,000 to 250,000 distinct CDR3 sequences, approximately 33% seen once. The sequence came from a female donor with breast cancer. Some clones in this sample may be carry-over from other donors' samples. The chain links TRBV5-8 to TRBJ2-3; no definite D call. The sequenced sample was axillary lymph node tissue. This chain's CDR3 is CASSLEAWSRTDTQYF. The DNA of the CDR3 is TGTGCCAGCAGCTTGGAGGCCTGGTCAAGAACAGATACGCAGTATTTT.